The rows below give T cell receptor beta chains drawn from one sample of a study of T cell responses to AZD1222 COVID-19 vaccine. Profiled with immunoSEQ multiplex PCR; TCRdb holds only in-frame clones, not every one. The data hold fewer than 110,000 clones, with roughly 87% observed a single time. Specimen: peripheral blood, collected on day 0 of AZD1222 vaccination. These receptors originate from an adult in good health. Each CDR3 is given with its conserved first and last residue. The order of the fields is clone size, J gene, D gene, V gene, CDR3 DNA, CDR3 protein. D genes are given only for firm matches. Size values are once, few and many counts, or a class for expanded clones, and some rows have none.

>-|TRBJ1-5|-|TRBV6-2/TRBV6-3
TGTGCCAGCAGTTCCGGGGGAAGAACGTATTATAGCAATCAGCCCCAGCATTTT
CASSSGGRTYYSNQPQHF
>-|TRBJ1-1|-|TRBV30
TGTGCCTGGACCAGCCTTGGAGTTGAAGCTTTCTTT
CAWTSLGVEAFF
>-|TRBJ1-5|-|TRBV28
TGTGCCAGCAGTTGGCAGATTAGCAATCAGCCCCAGCATTTT
CASSWQISNQPQHF
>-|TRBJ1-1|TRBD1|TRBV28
TGTGCCAGCAAAGGGATGAGGGGGCTTGAAGCTTTCTTT
CASKGMRGLEAFF
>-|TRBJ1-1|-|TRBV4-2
TGTGCCAGCAGCCTCCTAGGACAGAACACTGAAGCTTTCTTT
CASSLLGQNTEAFF
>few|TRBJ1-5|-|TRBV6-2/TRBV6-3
TGTGCCAGCAGTTACTCGAGATCTCCCCTTGGGCAGCCCCAGCATTTT
CASSYSRSPLGQPQHF
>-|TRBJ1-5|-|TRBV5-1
TGCGCCAGCCGACTAGGGGTTGATAGCAATCAGCCCCAGCATTTT
CASRLGVDSNQPQHF
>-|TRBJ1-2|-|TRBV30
TGTGCCTGGAGTGTACACGAAGGCTACACCTTC
CAWSVHEGYTF
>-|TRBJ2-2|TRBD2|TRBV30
TGTGCCTGGGAAGGACTAGCGGGCACCGGGGAGCTGTTTTTT
CAWEGLAGTGELFF
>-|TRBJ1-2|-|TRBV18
TGTGCCAGCTCACCAGCGGGAGCGCTCCGGTGGGGCTACACCTTC
CASSPAGALRWGYTF
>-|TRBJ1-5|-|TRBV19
TGTGCCAGTAACCCCAAAGGGCCCTATCAGCCCCAGCATTTT
CASNPKGPYQPQHF
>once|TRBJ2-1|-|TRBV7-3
TGTGCCAGCAGCGACGACGGCTACAATGAGCAGTTCTTC
CASSDDGYNEQFF
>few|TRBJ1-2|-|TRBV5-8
TGTGCCAGCAGCCCTGTGACAGCAGCTAATAACTATGGCTACACCTTC
CASSPVTAANNYGYTF
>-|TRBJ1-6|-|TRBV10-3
TGTGCCATCAGTGAGGTTGGACGAAGCTCACCCCTCCACTTT
CAISEVGRSSPLHF
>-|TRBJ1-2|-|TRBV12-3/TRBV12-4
TGTGCCAGCAGCTCTAGGACAGTCTATGGCTACACCTTC
CASSSRTVYGYTF
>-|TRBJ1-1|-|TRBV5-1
TGCGCCAGCAGCTTCGTGGGCGAGACTGAAGCTTTCTTT
CASSFVGETEAFF
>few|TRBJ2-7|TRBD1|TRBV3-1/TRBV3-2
TGTGCCAGCAGCAAGGGACAGGGCGTTAACGAGCAGTACTTC
CASSKGQGVNEQYF
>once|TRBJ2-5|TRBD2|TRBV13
TGTGCCAGCAAGAAGGCAGGGACTAAAGAGACCCAGTACTTC
CASKKAGTKETQYF
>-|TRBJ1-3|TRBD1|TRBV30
TGTGCCTGGGATGGACAGGCAAACACCATATATTTT
CAWDGQANTIYF
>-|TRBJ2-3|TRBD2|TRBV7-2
TGTGCCAGCAGCGACAGCGGGAATGGTCCAGATACGCAGTATTTT
CASSDSGNGPDTQYF
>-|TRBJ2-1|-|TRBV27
TGTGCCAGCAGTTTATTACCCCTCAATGAGCAGTTCTTC
CASSLLPLNEQFF
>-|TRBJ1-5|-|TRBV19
TGTGCCAGTATGGAAAGGGCTAGCAATCAGCCCCAGCATTTT
CASMERASNQPQHF
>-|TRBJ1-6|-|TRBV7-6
TGTGCCAGCAGCTTAGGGGGGCCCTATAATTCACCCCTCCACTTT
CASSLGGPYNSPLHF
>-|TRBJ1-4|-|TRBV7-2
TGTGCCAGCAGCTGGCGACAGGCTGCTAATGAAAAACTGTTTTTT
CASSWRQAANEKLFF
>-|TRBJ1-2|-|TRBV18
TGTGCCAGCTCATCCCGTGGAGAAACCTATGGCTACACCTTC
CASSSRGETYGYTF
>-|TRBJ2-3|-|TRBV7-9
TGTGCCAGCAGCCTTCTCGGGTTGACAGATACGCAGTATTTT
CASSLLGLTDTQYF
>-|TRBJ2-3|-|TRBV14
TGTGCCAGCAGCCAAGATAGTACCCGGATGTGGGATACGCAGTATTTT
CASSQDSTRMWDTQYF
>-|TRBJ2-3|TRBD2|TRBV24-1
TGTGCCACCAGTGATCCCGGGGGGGGGCGATGGGATACGCAGTATTTT
CATSDPGGGRWDTQYF
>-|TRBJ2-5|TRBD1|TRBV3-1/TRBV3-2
TGTGCCAGCAGCCCGTACCGGGACAGGGTACAGGCCATTCGAGGGACCCAGTACTTC
CASSPYRDRVQAIRGTQYF